This passage covers 5 T cell receptor beta chains from one sample sequenced in a study of CD8 T cells in ankylosing spondylitis. Each CDR3 protein is one row after TCRdb ran MiXCR on the 5' RACE reads. The table records some 270,000 distinct CDR3 sequences, 32% of them present only once. The sequenced sample was blood, either unsorted or a sorted T cell fraction (not recorded which). The receptors were sampled from a male donor with ankylosing spondylitis or in good health (not recorded which).

The V and J genes are TRBV20-1 and TRBJ2-1, with D uncertain. Trimming left V 3 bases short and J 11 bases short, with 14 bases between. Germline CDR1 reads DFQATT; CDR2 reads SNEGSKA (reference sequence). The CDR3 length is 12 residues. The CDR3 here is CSARLGLDQQFF. As DNA, the CDR3 is TGCAGTGCTAGGTTGGGCTTGGATCAGCAGTTCTTC.

The rearrangement uses TRBV9 and TRBJ2-3, with TRBD2 matching over 8 bases. Germline V gene data show CDR1 as SGDLS and CDR2 as YYNGEE. This CDR3 spans 17 amino acids. Trimming at V came to 0 bases and at J to 2 bases, leaving 8 bases not matched to a gene. Here the CDR3 reads CASSVAGGRGPTDTQYF. For the CDR3, the DNA is TGTGCCAGCAGCGTAGCGGGAGGGAGAGGGCCCACAGATACGCAGTATTTT.

For the CDR3, the DNA is TGTGCCAGCCGTCCGGTAGGGTCGAGTGGCTACACCTTC. It specifies CASRPVGSSGYTF. The chain links TRBV6-1 to TRBJ1-2, with D unclear. The germline V and J ends were trimmed by 8 bases and 7 bases, with 17 bases remaining between them. The CDR3 length is 13 residues. Germline V gene sequence: CDR1 MNHNS, CDR2 SASEGT.

This clonotype was recorded a few times. The gene calls are TRBV18 and TRBJ2-7, with D perhaps matching TRBD1 or TRBD2 (6 bases each). In germline, CDR1 is KGHSH, CDR2 LQKENI. The CDR3 length is 14 residues. V was pared by 1 base and J by 2 bases, with 9 bases between. CDR3 coding DNA: TGTGCCAGCTCACCACTTGGGGGGCCCTACGAGCAGTACTTC. Its translation: CASSPLGGPYEQYF.

The chain uses TRBV29-1 and TRBJ2-5, with D unclear. CDR1 is SQVTM and CDR2 is ANQGSEA in the germline V gene. Trimming took 3 bases from V and 4 from J, leaving 9 bases between them. This CDR3 is built from 12 residues. CDR3 DNA: TGCAGCGTTGATATTTTGGGAGAGACCCAGTACTTC. Protein sequence: CSVDILGETQYF.